This record covers a single TCR beta chain. This clone has a single count. What antigen it recognizes has not been identified. No qualities accompany the bases; no much larger clone lies one base away. Including cysteine and phenylalanine, the CDR3 has 13 amino acids. Of all the DNA, just the CDR3 is kept, 39 bases in frame from base 1. CDR1 SNHLY and CDR2 FYNNEI were looked up in the germline V gene. V sheds 6 bases and J sheds 4 bases, leaving 12 bases between their ends. The collaborating institutions used their own protocols to collect whole blood in K2EDTA tubes. For TCRbeta analysis, collaborator samples were shipped as frozen whole blood, as isolated PBMCs, or as DNA extracted from either sample type. TCRbeta CDR3 regions were amplified from genomic DNA by means of the immunoSEQ Assay, a bias-controlled multiplex PCR. As for how the authors treated the data: The number of nucleated cells in each sample was estimated from the amplification of reference gene primers within the assay. To quantify the absolute abundance of each unique TCRbeta CDR3 rearrangement, sequence reads were collapsed and filtered. Productive Simpson clonality was computed per sample as the square root of Simpson's diversity index over productive rearrangements. TCRdb took this table from immuneACCESS and kept in-frame rearrangements with V and J called. Such tables lack part of the clones; where checked against another copy, unresolved V genes explain under half of the gap, and the rest is unexplained. From that table come the V and J calls and clone size; the DNA was used to work out D and trimming. Counted in this sample were about 130,000 clones; over 70% of them appeared once. The biggest ten clones account for 3.5% to 4% of the sample.

This specimen belongs to a study of blood T cell repertoires in COVID-19 (dated by TCRdb to the early 2020s). For the study in its entirety: The collaborator samples originated in the United States, Italy and Spain and spanned the acute and convalescent phases of COVID-19. The prospective study material was composed of cDNA or gDNA derived from T cells, B-cell-depleted T cells, or PBMCs. The dataset comprised deeply sampled blood TCRbeta repertoires from subjects exposed to, actively infected with, or recovered from COVID-19. A freely available public database, intended as a resource for researchers studying the immune response to SARS-CoV-2, is where the repertoires were released. The samples were drawn from two sources: the first 160 participants of the ongoing ImmuneRACE study, and 1,254 subjects contributed by 6 global collaborators. Nearly every sample came with metadata listing a de-identified subject ID, COVID-19 status, age in years and sex. Where HLA class I and class II types were available, the types were taken from metadata supplied by the sample provider, not from assay-based typing.

Overall study outcomes, separate from this receptor: Clinical and demographic metadata were provided uncurated, with the amount varying by source and participant.

Material: peripheral blood. The V and J segments used are TRBV2 and TRBJ1-1; a confident D gene designation cannot be given. This TCR came from a woman aged 45-65 years with acute or convalescent COVID-19. The CDR3 region reads CASSRVEITEAFF. The DNA reads as follows: TGTGCCAGCAGCCGGGTCGAGATCACTGAAGCTTTCTTT.